Presented here are 9 T cell receptor beta chains from one specimen sequenced in a study of T cells in Graves' hyperthyroidism and ophthalmopathy. RNA transcripts were the template for amplifying TCR beta CDR3 regions. Carried out on the TCR CDR3, a first-round RT-PCR used the HTBI primer set. Using its own MiXCR run on the multiplex PCR reads, TCRdb lists one record per CDR3 protein. The sample yields roughly 600,000 distinct CDR3 sequences, roughly 14% seen once. The material sequenced was blood. The receptors shown here come from a woman aged 50 to 60 with Graves' ophthalmopathy.

The chain is built from TRBV6-1 and TRBJ2-2; D remains ambiguous. The length of the CDR3 is 14 residues. Between the trimmed V and J ends, which lost 8 bases and 0 bases, there was a span of 10 bases. CDR1 is MNHNS and CDR2 is SASEGT in the germline V gene. In DNA, the CDR3 is TGTGCCAGCCTCAGAACACCGAACACCGGGGAGCTGTTTTTT. Translating gives CASLRTPNTGELFF.

The rearrangement uses TRBV6-5 and TRBJ2-1; D gene unclear. V lost 0 bases and J lost 2, with 8 bases in between. Germline CDR1 and CDR2: MNHEY and SVGAGI. The CDR3 sequence is 15 residues long. For the CDR3, the DNA is TGTGCCAGCAGTTACTCACGGCCCACCTACAATGAGCAGTTCTTC. Translating gives CASSYSRPTYNEQFF.

The chain uses TRBV6-9 and TRBJ1-1; 11 bases map to TRBD1. Unmatched junction bases numbered 6, after V lost 4 bases and J lost 5 bases. The V gene's germline CDR1 is MNHGY and CDR2 SVAAGI. This CDR3 contains 15 residues. In DNA, the CDR3 is TGTGCCAGCAGTTGCTACGGGACAGGGGGGACTGAAGCTTTCTTT. Amino acids: CASSCYGTGGTEAFF.

The table lists this clonotype with a few counts. A clone one base away is much larger, so this may be a read error. The V gene is TRBV28, the J gene TRBJ2-3, with 9 bases lining up with TRBD2. The junction had 7 bases not matched to a gene; V was cut back by 8 bases and J by 7 bases. From germline, CDR1 is MDHEN and CDR2 SYDVKM. The CDR3 covers 13 residues. CDR3 in amino acids: CASGTSRKNTQYF. The CDR3 bases are TGTGCCAGCGGGACTAGCAGGAAAAATACGCAGTATTTT.

This clonotype was seen only a few times. V usage is TRBV2 and J usage is TRBJ1-2; no firm D call. This CDR3 spans 13 amino acids. Trimming stripped 4 bases from V and 7 bases from J, with 13 bases between. Germline-derived CDR1 and CDR2 are SNHLY and FYNNEI. CDR3 bases: TGTGCCAGCAGTGGGGTGGTCCCGGGTGGCTACACCTTC. Its protein product is CASSGVVPGGYTF.

The genes are TRBV6-2 or TRBV6-3 and TRBJ2-1; TRBD2 agrees at 12 bases. Looked up from germline, CDR1 is MNHEY and CDR2 is SVGEGT. The length of the CDR3 is 17 residues. Trimming removed 6 bases from V and 4 bases from J; junction bases left unmatched: 10. This chain's CDR3 is CASRRTTLAGGYNEQFF. The CDR3 DNA reads as TGTGCCAGCAGACGAACCACACTAGCGGGAGGTTACAATGAGCAGTTCTTC.

V is TRBV15 and J is TRBJ2-1, with a weak D call TRBD2 (5 bases). CDR1 is LNHNV, CDR2 YYDKDF, per germline (reference sequence). The CDR3 length is 14 residues. V gave up 5 bases and J gave up 3 bases, with 11 bases separating them. The CDR3 sequence is CATSEDRDYNEQFF. CDR3 coding DNA: TGTGCCACCAGCGAAGACCGGGACTACAATGAGCAGTTCTTC.

This clonotype has ten or more counts. This chain uses TRBV6-2 or TRBV6-3 with TRBJ1-5, with a weak D call TRBD1 (6 bases). Per germline, CDR1 MNHEY and CDR2 SVGEGT. The CDR3 totals 16 residues. Trimming pared 5 bases from V and 7 bases from J, leaving 21 bases between. CDR3 nucleotides: TGTGCCAGCAGTCCCGGGGGCAGGGGCTTGGGGCAGCCCCAGCATTTT. Residues: CASSPGGRGLGQPQHF.

This CDR3 is CSAGTSGEETQYF. CDR3 bases: TGCAGTGCCGGGACTAGCGGAGAAGAGACCCAGTACTTC. The V call is TRBV20-1, the J call TRBJ2-5, with 11 bases matching TRBD2. The CDR3 is made up of 13 amino acids. J was trimmed by 3 bases and V by 6 bases; bases with no gene match: 3. Germline CDR1 is DFQATT and CDR2 is SNEGSKA (reference sequence).